These T cell receptor beta chains were read from a single sample in a study of neoadjuvant anti-PD-1 for oral cavity cancer. Repertoires were generated with immunoSEQ multiplex PCR, while TCRdb's copy carries only in-frame clones and drops some. The sample has around 8,000 clones, roughly 71% seen once; the top ten hold 2.5% to 3%. The sequencing used PBMCs, collected after nivolumab (anti-PD-1) treatment. These receptors were obtained from a person between 35 and 79 years old with oral cavity squamous cell carcinoma. Each CDR3 is given with its conserved first and last residue. The D gene is left open where the match is weak. Expanded clones get a size class; other rows say once, few or many, or leave the size out.

size: NA; V: TRBV21-1; D: NA; J: TRBJ1-2; CDR3: CASSNIELPGDGYTF; DNA: TGTGCCAGCAGCAACATCGAGCTTCCAGGGGACGGCTACACCTTC
size: NA; V: TRBV14; D: TRBD1; J: TRBJ1-1; CDR3: CASSQDRTGRAFF; DNA: TGTGCCAGCAGCCAAGACCGGACAGGGAGAGCTTTCTTT
size: NA; V: TRBV19; D: NA; J: TRBJ2-7; CDR3: CASSSTALSYEQYF; DNA: TGTGCCAGTAGTAGTACTGCACTCTCCTACGAGCAGTACTTC
size: NA; V: TRBV4-1; D: NA; J: TRBJ2-4; CDR3: CASSPIIFYQGAKNIQYF; DNA: TGCGCCAGCAGCCCTATCATCTTCTACCAGGGGGCCAAAAACATTCAGTACTTC
size: NA; V: TRBV30; D: NA; J: TRBJ2-5; CDR3: CAWSQAPIEETQYF; DNA: TGTGCCTGGAGTCAGGCACCAATTGAAGAGACCCAGTACTTC
size: NA; V: TRBV7-2; D: NA; J: TRBJ1-2; CDR3: CASSYTGFGVRYGYTF; DNA: TGTGCCAGCAGCTACACAGGGTTCGGGGTTCGCTATGGCTACACCTTC
size: NA; V: TRBV20-1; D: NA; J: TRBJ2-5; CDR3: CSAPARGTQYF; DNA: TGCAGTGCTCCTGCGCGGGGGACCCAGTACTTC
size: NA; V: TRBV6-5; D: NA; J: TRBJ1-5; CDR3: CASSTEGQPQHF; DNA: TGTGCCAGCAGTACTGAGGGTCAGCCCCAGCATTTT
size: NA; V: TRBV7-9; D: NA; J: TRBJ1-1; CDR3: CASSPMNTEAFF; DNA: TGTGCCAGCAGTCCGATGAACACTGAAGCTTTCTTT
size: NA; V: TRBV9; D: NA; J: TRBJ1-4; CDR3: CASSTGTRDEKLFF; DNA: TGTGCCAGCAGCACAGGGACGCGAGATGAAAAACTGTTTTTT
size: NA; V: TRBV6-6; D: NA; J: TRBJ1-5; CDR3: CASIGGGYQPQHF; DNA: TGTGCCAGCATCGGAGGGGGGTATCAGCCCCAGCATTTT
size: once; V: TRBV28; D: TRBD2; J: TRBJ2-1; CDR3: CASSSRSFQLAGVWNEQFF; DNA: TGTGCCAGCAGTTCCCGAAGCTTTCAACTAGCGGGGGTTTGGAATGAGCAGTTCTTC
size: once; V: TRBV30; D: NA; J: TRBJ2-5; CDR3: CAWRRGPSQETQYF; DNA: TGTGCCTGGAGGCGGGGGCCTTCGCAAGAGACCCAGTACTTC
size: once; V: TRBV19; D: NA; J: TRBJ2-3; CDR3: CASTQGVRTDTQYF; DNA: TGTGCCAGTACTCAGGGAGTTCGGACAGATACGCAGTATTTT
size: NA; V: TRBV2; D: NA; J: TRBJ1-1; CDR3: CASSEGGRVGNTEAFF; DNA: TGTGCCAGCAGTGAAGGCGGGAGAGTTGGGAACACTGAAGCTTTCTTT
size: NA; V: TRBV27; D: NA; J: TRBJ1-1; CDR3: CASSPTSRGIAIMNTEAFF; DNA: TGTGCCAGCAGCCCCACCTCCCGAGGGATAGCGATAATGAACACTGAAGCTTTCTTT
size: few; V: TRBV19; D: NA; J: TRBJ1-1; CDR3: CASSIELDTEAFF; DNA: TGTGCCAGTAGTATAGAATTGGACACTGAAGCTTTCTTT
size: NA; V: TRBV14; D: NA; J: TRBJ1-1; CDR3: CASSQHRGLNTEAFF; DNA: TGTGCCAGCAGCCAACATAGGGGTCTGAACACTGAAGCTTTCTTT
size: NA; V: TRBV18; D: NA; J: TRBJ2-7; CDR3: CASSPYQGKSHEQYF; DNA: TGTGCCAGCTCACCGTACCAGGGAAAGTCCCACGAGCAGTACTTC
size: once; V: TRBV7-2; D: NA; J: TRBJ1-1; CDR3: CASSSPWLNTEAFF; DNA: TGTGCCAGCAGCTCACCATGGTTGAACACTGAAGCTTTCTTT
size: NA; V: TRBV28; D: TRBD1; J: TRBJ2-2; CDR3: CASSLTYGQGSGELFF; DNA: TGTGCCAGCAGTTTAACTTATGGACAGGGGAGTGGGGAGCTGTTTTTT
size: NA; V: TRBV5-1; D: NA; J: TRBJ2-7; CDR3: CASSFRGPAEQYF; DNA: TGCGCCAGCAGCTTTCGAGGGCCCGCGGAGCAGTACTTC
size: NA; V: TRBV28; D: TRBD1; J: TRBJ2-2; CDR3: CASSPRTGYTGELFF; DNA: TGTGCCAGCAGCCCACGGACAGGGTATACCGGGGAGCTGTTTTTT
size: NA; V: TRBV6-1; D: NA; J: TRBJ1-2; CDR3: CASRESGGGWGYTF; DNA: TGTGCCAGCAGAGAATCCGGAGGGGGTTGGGGCTACACCTTC
size: NA; V: TRBV5-6; D: TRBD1; J: TRBJ2-2; CDR3: CASKSRLGQAGELFF; DNA: TGTGCCAGCAAGAGTCGTTTGGGACAGGCCGGGGAGCTGTTTTTT
size: NA; V: TRBV7-9; D: NA; J: TRBJ2-2; CDR3: CASSLDGGELFF; DNA: TGTGCCAGCAGCCTCGATGGCGGGGAGCTGTTTTTT
size: NA; V: TRBV15; D: NA; J: TRBJ1-4; CDR3: CATSRDPLYEKLFF; DNA: TGTGCCACCAGCAGAGATCCGCTTTATGAAAAACTGTTTTTT
size: NA; V: TRBV6-6; D: NA; J: TRBJ1-5; CDR3: CASSLQGRQPQHF; DNA: TGTGCCAGCAGTTTGCAGGGGCGTCAGCCCCAGCATTTT
size: few; V: TRBV6-1; D: NA; J: TRBJ2-7; CDR3: CASSRGSTFSYEQYF; DNA: TGTGCCAGCAGCCGGGGCAGCACTTTCTCCTACGAGCAGTACTTC
size: NA; V: TRBV19; D: NA; J: TRBJ1-2; CDR3: CASSWREANYGYTF; DNA: TGTGCCAGTAGTTGGAGGGAAGCTAACTATGGCTACACCTTC
size: NA; V: TRBV7-2; D: TRBD1; J: TRBJ1-4; CDR3: CASSLVAGGGEKLFF; DNA: TGTGCCAGCAGCTTAGTTGCAGGGGGAGGTGAAAAACTGTTTTTT
size: NA; V: TRBV7-8; D: NA; J: TRBJ2-5; CDR3: CASSLAWGAETQYF; DNA: TGTGCCAGCAGCTTAGCGTGGGGCGCGGAGACCCAGTACTTC
size: NA; V: TRBV9; D: TRBD1; J: TRBJ1-5; CDR3: CASSEGTDSNQPQHF; DNA: TGTGCCAGCAGCGAAGGGACAGATAGCAATCAGCCCCAGCATTTT
size: NA; V: TRBV15; D: NA; J: TRBJ1-1; CDR3: CATSRFRGGTEAFF; DNA: TGTGCCACCAGCAGGTTTAGGGGAGGCACTGAAGCTTTCTTT